This TCR beta chain was identified during a study of blood T cell repertoires in COVID-19. Study-wide background: PBMCs, B-cell-depleted T cells, or T cells provided the cDNA or gDNA that made up the material.

Data came from immunoSEQ multiplex PCR; TCRdb stores just in-frame clones and leaves some out. Of over 200,000 clones in the sample, about 86% were seen once. Enrolled through a virtual design, the participants were between about 18 and 100 years of age and came from under 30 US areas. Assignment of participants to cohorts was predicated upon participant-reported clinical history. Looked up from germline, CDR1 is MDHEN and CDR2 is SYDVKM. V was trimmed by 4 bases and J by 8 bases, leaving 17 bases between them. The CDR3 has 14 amino acids. This sequence was found in a woman in her fifties or sixties with acute COVID-19. Sequenced: PBMCs or T cells enriched from blood (not recorded which). The V gene is TRBV28, the J gene TRBJ1-2; tentative D call: TRBD1 (5 bases). In DNA, the CDR3 is TGTGCCAGCAGTTCCCCCCCCGAACAGGAGGGCTACACCTTC. Translated, it gives CASSSPPEQEGYTF.